Listed below are T cell receptor beta chains from one sample, sequenced in a study of T cells after yellow fever vaccination. TCRdb used MiXCR to reprocess the 5' RACE reads, holding one entry per CDR3 protein. This table holds about 510,000 distinct CDR3 sequences, roughly 22% found once. The sample in question was PBMCs, obtained less than 25 days after the first yellow fever vaccination. The receptors come from a man aged 18 to 30 who received the YFV17D yellow fever vaccine. The CDR3 runs from the conserved cysteine through the conserved F or W. A D gene is named only where the DNA matches it firmly. Clone sizes are given selectively: once, few, many, or a class where the clone is expanded.

CDR3	DNA	length	D	size	V	J
CASSQGEDSVQETQYF	TGTGCCAGCAGCCAAGGGGAGGACTCGGTCCAAGAGACCCAGTACTTC	16	NA	few	TRBV4-2	TRBJ2-5
CATIYSDRGTYNEQFF	TGTGCCACCATATACAGTGACAGGGGGACGTACAATGAGCAGTTCTTC	16	TRBD1	NA	TRBV15	TRBJ2-1
CASSGRGRNTEAFF	TGTGCCAGCAGCGGCAGGGGGCGAAACACTGAAGCTTTCTTT	14	TRBD1	NA	TRBV4-2	TRBJ1-1
CASSLTSGVTDTQYF	TGTGCCAGCAGCTTGACTAGCGGGGTCACAGATACGCAGTATTTT	15	TRBD2	many	TRBV7-2	TRBJ2-3
CASSRGTSSYNEQFF	TGTGCCAGCAGCCGGGGGACGAGCTCCTACAATGAGCAGTTCTTC	15	NA	NA	TRBV11-1	TRBJ2-1
CAIRKGLGGDGGYNEQFF	TGTGCCATCAGGAAGGGGCTCGGGGGTGATGGAGGATACAATGAGCAGTTCTTC	18	NA	few	TRBV10-3	TRBJ2-1
CASSPTSGGAVEQYF	TGCGCCAGCAGCCCGACTAGCGGGGGGGCCGTCGAGCAGTACTTC	15	TRBD2	few	TRBV4-1	TRBJ2-7
CASSLQLHPNEQFF	TGTGCCAGCAGCTTACAGCTCCATCCGAATGAGCAGTTCTTC	14	NA	NA	TRBV7-9	TRBJ2-1
CASSTDGSWEQFF	TGTGCCAGTAGTACGGACGGCTCCTGGGAGCAGTTCTTC	13	NA	few	TRBV19	TRBJ2-1
CASSDGGFEQYF	TGTGCCAGCAGTGACGGGGGGTTCGAGCAGTACTTC	12	TRBD2	few	TRBV2	TRBJ2-7
CASSQEVGRGRPQETQYF	TGCGCCAGCAGCCAAGAAGTCGGGCGGGGGCGTCCGCAAGAGACCCAGTACTTC	18	NA	NA	TRBV4-1	TRBJ2-5
CASSLVGESMNTEAFF	TGCGCCAGCAGCTTGGTTGGAGAATCAATGAACACTGAAGCTTTCTTT	16	NA	few	TRBV5-1	TRBJ1-1
CASRNRGPKQFF	TGCGCCAGCAGGAACAGGGGACCGAAGCAGTTCTTC	12	TRBD1	few	TRBV5-1	TRBJ2-1
CATSTVPGQGTDTGELFF	TGTGCCACCTCCACAGTCCCGGGACAGGGGACGGACACCGGGGAGCTGTTTTTT	18	TRBD1	NA	TRBV24-1	TRBJ2-2
CASSRGTLGNTIYF	TGTGCCAGCAGCCGCGGGACATTAGGAAACACCATATATTTT	14	NA	many	TRBV5-4	TRBJ1-3
CASSLEGTGEETQYF	TGTGCCAGCAGCTTAGAAGGGACAGGGGAGGAGACCCAGTACTTC	15	TRBD1	few	TRBV7-9	TRBJ2-5
CASSYTTGSSNTEAFF	TGTGCCAGCAGTTACACAACCGGGTCCTCGAACACTGAAGCTTTCTTT	16	NA	NA	TRBV6-2/TRBV6-3	TRBJ1-1
CASSSQRGHYEQYF	TGTGCCAGCAGCTCCCAGCGGGGCCATTACGAGCAGTACTTC	14	TRBD2	NA	TRBV7-2	TRBJ2-7
CASSLVEAPEAFF	TGTGCCAGCAGCTTGGTCGAGGCCCCTGAAGCTTTCTTT	13	NA	NA	TRBV5-6	TRBJ1-1
CASSRGTSGVYNEQFF	TGTGCCAGCAGCCGGGGGACTAGCGGGGTCTACAATGAGCAGTTCTTC	16	TRBD2	NA	TRBV3-1	TRBJ2-1
CASSPRPYATNEKLFF	TGTGCCAGCAGCCCCCGGCCGTACGCAACTAATGAAAAACTGTTTTTT	16	NA	few	TRBV7-2	TRBJ1-4
CSAPRGRGAYNEQFF	TGCAGTGCCCCTCGTGGGAGGGGCGCCTACAATGAGCAGTTCTTC	15	TRBD2	NA	TRBV20-1	TRBJ2-1
CASSPLGTIEGTQYF	TGTGCCAGCAGCCCACTCGGGACTATCGAGGGGACCCAGTACTTC	15	TRBD2	NA	TRBV7-2	TRBJ2-5
CASEPLVRNTGELFF	TGTGCCAGCGAGCCCCTCGTAAGGAACACCGGGGAGCTGTTTTTT	15	NA	NA	TRBV28	TRBJ2-2
CASSSVLQGRNTGELFF	TGTGCCAGCAGTTCGGTGCTACAGGGTCGGAACACCGGGGAGCTGTTTTTT	17	NA	few	TRBV12-3/TRBV12-4	TRBJ2-2
CASSLDSSSNQPQHF	TGTGCCAGCAGCCTGGACAGTTCTAGCAATCAGCCCCAGCATTTT	15	NA	NA	TRBV4-2	TRBJ1-5
CASSEDENYGYTF	TGTGCCAGCAGTGAGGACGAAAACTATGGCTACACCTTC	13	NA	few	TRBV2	TRBJ1-2
CASTLEGTDTQYF	TGTGCCAGCACCTTAGAGGGGACAGATACGCAGTATTTT	13	NA	NA	TRBV4-2	TRBJ2-3
CASSPSERPNTGELFF	TGTGCCAGCAGCCCCTCCGAGAGGCCGAACACCGGGGAGCTGTTTTTT	16	NA	few	TRBV12-3/TRBV12-4	TRBJ2-2
CASSSGLGGYNEQFF	TGTGCCAGCAGCTCGGGACTAGGGGGGTACAATGAGCAGTTCTTC	15	TRBD2	NA	TRBV11-2	TRBJ2-1
CASSIQEKLFF	TGTGCCAGCAGCATACAGGAAAAACTGTTTTTT	11	NA	NA	TRBV13	TRBJ1-4
CASSRQESHEQYF	TGTGCCAGCAGTCGACAGGAGTCTCACGAGCAGTACTTC	13	NA	many	TRBV2	TRBJ2-7
CASSLWGQTSGYYEQYF	TGCGCCAGCAGCTTGTGGGGACAGACGAGCGGATATTACGAGCAGTACTTC	17	TRBD1	once	TRBV5-1	TRBJ2-7
CASIKVGEQYF	TGTGCCAGCATAAAGGTCGGAGAGCAGTACTTC	11	NA	NA	TRBV6-1	TRBJ2-7
CAISAGTVSYEQYF	TGTGCCATCAGTGCCGGGACAGTCTCCTACGAGCAGTACTTC	14	TRBD1	many	TRBV10-3	TRBJ2-7
CSAERGYEQFF	TGCAGCGCTGAGCGTGGATATGAGCAGTTCTTC	11	NA	few	TRBV29-1	TRBJ2-1
CASSLAGRGAAVGETQYF	TGTGCCAGCAGCTTAGCTGGAAGGGGGGCGGCGGTCGGGGAGACCCAGTACTTC	18	NA	NA	TRBV7-2	TRBJ2-5
CASSPRTDRRGGYTF	TGTGCCAGCAGCCCTCGGACGGACCGAAGGGGTGGCTACACCTTC	15	NA	few	TRBV3-1	TRBJ1-2
CASSLGIPGANVLTF	TGTGCCAGCAGTTTAGGGATCCCTGGGGCCAACGTCCTGACTTTC	15	NA	NA	TRBV12-3/TRBV12-4	TRBJ2-6
CASNKEQSLAKLFF	TGTGCCAGCAATAAAGAACAGTCCTTGGCAAAACTGTTTTTT	14	NA	NA	TRBV6-1	TRBJ1-4
CASSVADENEQFF	TGTGCCAGCAGCGTAGCCGATGAGAATGAGCAGTTCTTC	13	NA	few	TRBV9	TRBJ2-1